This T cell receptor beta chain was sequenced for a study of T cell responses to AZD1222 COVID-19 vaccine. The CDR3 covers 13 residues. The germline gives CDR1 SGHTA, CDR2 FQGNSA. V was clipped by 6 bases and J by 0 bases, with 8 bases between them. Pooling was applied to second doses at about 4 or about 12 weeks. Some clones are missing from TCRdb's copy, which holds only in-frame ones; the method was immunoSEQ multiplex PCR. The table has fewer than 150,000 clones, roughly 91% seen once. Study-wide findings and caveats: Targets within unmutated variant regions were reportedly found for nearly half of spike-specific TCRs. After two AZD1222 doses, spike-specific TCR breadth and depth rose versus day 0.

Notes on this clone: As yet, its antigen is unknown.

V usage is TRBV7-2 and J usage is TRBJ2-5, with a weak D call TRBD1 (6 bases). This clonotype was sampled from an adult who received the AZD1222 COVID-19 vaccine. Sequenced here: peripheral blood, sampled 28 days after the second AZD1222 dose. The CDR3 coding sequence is TGTGCCAGCAGAGGGACAAACCAAGAGACCCAGTACTTC. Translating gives CASRGTNQETQYF.